The T cell receptor (beta chain) described here comes from a study of cytomegalovirus exposure and HLA in healthy donors. General study points: 150 to 200 TCR beta chains were listed as cytomegalovirus-associated. Presence/absence analyses supposed approximately even sequencing depth among donors. TCR beta V- and J-gene trimming was later associated with a missense DCLRE1C variant. In a later analysis, HLA-associated TCR beta chains were more clonally expanded than equally common others.

For this clone: Its antigen is unidentified.

Per germline, CDR1 MNHEY and CDR2 SVGAGI. The CDR3 runs to 15 residues. V was clipped by 2 bases and J by 2 bases; unmatched bases: 5. The primer mix had 60 Vbeta and 13 Jbeta primers. Using immunoSEQ multiplex PCR, the repertoire was profiled, and TCRdb retains in-frame clones only, with some absent. The sample holds more than 80,000 clones, roughly four fifths seen once. The receptor's source is a woman between 45 and 60 years old in good health and CMV-seropositive. The chain combines TRBV6-5 with TRBJ1-2; 7 positions agree with TRBD1. Sample: PBMCs. For the CDR3, the DNA is TGTGCCAGCAGTTACGGGTACAGGGGAAACTATGGCTACACCTTC. Translation gives CASSYGYRGNYGYTF.